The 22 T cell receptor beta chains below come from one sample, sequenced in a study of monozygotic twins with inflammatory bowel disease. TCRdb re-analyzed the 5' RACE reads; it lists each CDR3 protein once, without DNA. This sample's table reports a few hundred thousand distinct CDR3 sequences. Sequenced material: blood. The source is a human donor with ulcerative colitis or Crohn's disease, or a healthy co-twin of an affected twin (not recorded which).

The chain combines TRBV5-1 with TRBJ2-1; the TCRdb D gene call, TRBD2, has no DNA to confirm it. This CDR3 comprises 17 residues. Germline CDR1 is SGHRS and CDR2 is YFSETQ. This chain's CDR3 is CASSLGWDYQVRDEQFF.

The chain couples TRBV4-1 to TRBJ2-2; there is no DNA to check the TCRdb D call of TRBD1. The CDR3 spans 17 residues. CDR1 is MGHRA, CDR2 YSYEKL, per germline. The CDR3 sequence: CASSQLDMGLVTGELFF.

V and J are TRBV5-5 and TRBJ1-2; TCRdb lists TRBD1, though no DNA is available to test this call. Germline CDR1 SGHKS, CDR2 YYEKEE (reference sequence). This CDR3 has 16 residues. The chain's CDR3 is CASSLDGQGAGYGYTF.

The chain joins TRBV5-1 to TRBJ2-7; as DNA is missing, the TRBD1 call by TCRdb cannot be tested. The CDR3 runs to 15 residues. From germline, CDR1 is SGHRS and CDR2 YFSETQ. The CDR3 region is CASSKDRGRPYEQYF.

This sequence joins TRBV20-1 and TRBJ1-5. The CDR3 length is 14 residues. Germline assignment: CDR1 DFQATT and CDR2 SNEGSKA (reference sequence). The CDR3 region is CSAREPGFNQPQHF.

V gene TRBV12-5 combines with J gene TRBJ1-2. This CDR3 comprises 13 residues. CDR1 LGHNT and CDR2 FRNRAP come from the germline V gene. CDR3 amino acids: CASGKDRIYGYTF.

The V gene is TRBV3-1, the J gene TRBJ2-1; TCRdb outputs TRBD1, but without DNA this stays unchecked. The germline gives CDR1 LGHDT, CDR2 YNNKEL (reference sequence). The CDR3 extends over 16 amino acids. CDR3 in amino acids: CASSQDVGGPDNEQFF.

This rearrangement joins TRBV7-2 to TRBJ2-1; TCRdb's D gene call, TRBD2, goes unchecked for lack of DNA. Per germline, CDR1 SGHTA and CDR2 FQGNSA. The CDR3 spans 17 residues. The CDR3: CASSFSAEASGWNEQFF. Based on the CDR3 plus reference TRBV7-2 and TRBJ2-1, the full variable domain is GAGVSQSPSNKVTEKGKDVELRCDPISGHTALYWYRQSLGQGLEFLIYFQGNSAPDKSGLPSDRFSAERTGGSVSTLTIQRTQQEDSAVYLCASSFSAEASGWNEQFFGPGTRLTVL.

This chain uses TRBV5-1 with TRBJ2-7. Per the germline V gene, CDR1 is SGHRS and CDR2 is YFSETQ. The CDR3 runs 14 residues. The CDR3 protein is CASSLNLKGYEQYF.

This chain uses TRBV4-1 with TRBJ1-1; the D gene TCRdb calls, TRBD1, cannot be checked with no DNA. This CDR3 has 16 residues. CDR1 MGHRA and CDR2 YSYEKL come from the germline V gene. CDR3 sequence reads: CASRAGGTGFSTEAFF.

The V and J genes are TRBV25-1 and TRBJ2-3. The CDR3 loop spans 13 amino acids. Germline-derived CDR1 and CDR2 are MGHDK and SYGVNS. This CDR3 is CASSDHTTDTQYF. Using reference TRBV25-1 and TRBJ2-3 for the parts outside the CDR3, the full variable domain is EADIYQTPRYLVIGTGKKITLECSQTMGHDKMYWYQQDPGMELHLIHYSYGVNSTEKGDLSSESTVSRIRTEHFPLTLESARPSHTSQYLCASSDHTTDTQYFGPGTRLTVL.

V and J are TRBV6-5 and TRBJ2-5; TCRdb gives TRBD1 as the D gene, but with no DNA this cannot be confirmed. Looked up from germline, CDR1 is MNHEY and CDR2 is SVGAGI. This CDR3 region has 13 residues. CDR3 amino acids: CASSSYDRGAQYF.

The CDR3 protein is CASSIRATSFYEQYF. V gene TRBV5-1 combines with J gene TRBJ2-7; TCRdb selects TRBD1, and the lack of DNA leaves this call unchecked. CDR1 SGHRS and CDR2 YFSETQ come from the germline V gene. The CDR3 is 15 amino acids. Filled out from reference TRBV5-1 and TRBJ2-7, the complete variable domain reads KAGVTQTPRYLIKTRGQQVTLSCSPISGHRSVSWYQQTPGQGLQFLFEYFSETQRNKGNFPGRFSGRQFSNSRSEMNVSTLELGDSALYLCASSIRATSFYEQYFGPGTRLTVT.

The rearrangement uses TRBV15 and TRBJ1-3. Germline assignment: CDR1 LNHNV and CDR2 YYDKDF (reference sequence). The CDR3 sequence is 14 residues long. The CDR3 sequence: CATSRQYSGNTIYF.

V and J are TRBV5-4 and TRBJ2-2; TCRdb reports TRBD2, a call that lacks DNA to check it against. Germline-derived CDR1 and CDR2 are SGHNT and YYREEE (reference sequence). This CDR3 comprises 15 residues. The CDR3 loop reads CASSRVAGGTGELFF.

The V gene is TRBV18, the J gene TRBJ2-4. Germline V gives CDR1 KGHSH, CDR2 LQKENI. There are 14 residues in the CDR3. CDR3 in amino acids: CASSPGLAENIQYF.

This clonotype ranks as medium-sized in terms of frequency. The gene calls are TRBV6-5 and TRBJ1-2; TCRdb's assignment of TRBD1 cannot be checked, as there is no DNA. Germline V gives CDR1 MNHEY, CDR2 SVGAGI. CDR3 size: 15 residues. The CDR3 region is CASGDRGLSHYGYTF.

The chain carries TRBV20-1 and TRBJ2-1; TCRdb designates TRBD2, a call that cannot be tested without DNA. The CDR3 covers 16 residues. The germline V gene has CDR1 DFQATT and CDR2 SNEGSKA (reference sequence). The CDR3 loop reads CSAAVQAGESYNEQFF.

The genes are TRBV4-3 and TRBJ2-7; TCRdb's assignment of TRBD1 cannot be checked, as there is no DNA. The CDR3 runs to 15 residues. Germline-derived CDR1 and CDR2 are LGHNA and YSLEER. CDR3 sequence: CASSQRFAGTYEQYF.

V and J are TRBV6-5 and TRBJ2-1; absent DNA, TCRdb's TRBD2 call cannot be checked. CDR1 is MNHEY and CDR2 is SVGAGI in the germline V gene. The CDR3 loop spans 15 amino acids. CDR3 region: CASSYKRGSYNEQFF.

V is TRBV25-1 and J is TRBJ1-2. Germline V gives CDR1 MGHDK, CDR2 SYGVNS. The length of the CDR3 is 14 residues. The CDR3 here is CASSEYKGGDGYTF.

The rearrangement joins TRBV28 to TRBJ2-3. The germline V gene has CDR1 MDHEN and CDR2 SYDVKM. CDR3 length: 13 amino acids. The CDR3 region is CASSREGLDTQYF. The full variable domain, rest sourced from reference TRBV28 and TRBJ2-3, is DVKVTQSSRYLVKRTGEKVFLECVQDMDHENMFWYRQDPGLGLRLIYFSYDVKMKEKGDIPEGYSVSREKKERFSLILESASTNQTSMYLCASSREGLDTQYFGPGTRLTVL.